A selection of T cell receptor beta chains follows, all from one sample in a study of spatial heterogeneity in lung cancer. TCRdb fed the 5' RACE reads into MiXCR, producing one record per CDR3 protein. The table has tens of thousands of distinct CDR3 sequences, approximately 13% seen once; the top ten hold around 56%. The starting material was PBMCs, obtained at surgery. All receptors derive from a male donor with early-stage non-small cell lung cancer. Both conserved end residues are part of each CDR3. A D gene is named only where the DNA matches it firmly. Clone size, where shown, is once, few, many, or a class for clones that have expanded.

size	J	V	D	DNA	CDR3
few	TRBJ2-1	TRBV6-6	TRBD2	TGTGCCAGCACCCAATGGACTAGCGGGAGCGTGGAGTTCTTC	CASTQWTSGSVEFF
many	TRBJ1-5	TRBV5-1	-	TGCGCCAGCAGCTTGGAAGGGTCCGATCAGCCCCAGCATTTT	CASSLEGSDQPQHF
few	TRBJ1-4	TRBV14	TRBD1	TGTGCCAGCGGGGGACAGAATACTGAAAAACTGTTTTTT	CASGGQNTEKLFF
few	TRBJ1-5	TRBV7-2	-	TGTGCCAGCAGCTTAGTGGGGGGTCCTAGCAATCAGCCCCAGCATTTT	CASSLVGGPSNQPQHF
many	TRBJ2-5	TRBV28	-	TGTGCCAGCAGTTATGGGGGGAGCCAAGAGACCCAGTACTTC	CASSYGGSQETQYF
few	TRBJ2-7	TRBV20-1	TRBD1	TGCAGTGCTAGCCGACAGGGGGACTCCTACGAGCAGTACTTC	CSASRQGDSYEQYF
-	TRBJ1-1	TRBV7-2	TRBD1	TGTGCCAGCAGCTTACTCCGGGACAGTGAAGCTTTCTTT	CASSLLRDSEAFF
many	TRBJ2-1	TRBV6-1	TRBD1	TGTGCCAGCAGTGAAGCGCAAAACAGGGGGGAGCAGTTCTTC	CASSEAQNRGEQFF
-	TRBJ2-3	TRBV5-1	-	TGCGCCAGCAAAGGGCCAGCATCAACAGATACGCAGTATTTT	CASKGPASTDTQYF
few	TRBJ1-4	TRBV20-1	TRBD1	TGCAGTGCTAGACCGGGACAGGGGCGCCTGGAAAAACTGTTTTTT	CSARPGQGRLEKLFF
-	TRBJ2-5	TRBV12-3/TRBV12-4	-	TGTGCCAGCAGTTTACTGGGCGGGGAGACCCAGTACTTC	CASSLLGGETQYF
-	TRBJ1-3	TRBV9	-	TGTGCCAGCAGCCCCCGGGGGGACTCTGGAAACACCATATATTTT	CASSPRGDSGNTIYF
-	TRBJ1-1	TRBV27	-	TGTGCCAGCATGGGCGGCGGAGGTTGGGACACTGAAGCTTTCTTT	CASMGGGGWDTEAFF
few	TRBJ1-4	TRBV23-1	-	TGCGCCAGCAGTCCCACAGCAGGAGGATTCAAGAATGAAAAACTGTTTTTT	CASSPTAGGFKNEKLFF
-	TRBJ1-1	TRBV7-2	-	TGTGCCAGCAGCTTAGTGTGGAACTTGAACACTGAAGCTTTCTTT	CASSLVWNLNTEAFF
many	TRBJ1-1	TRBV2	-	TGTGCCAGCAGGCTAACAGCCAACACTGAAGCTTTCTTT	CASRLTANTEAFF
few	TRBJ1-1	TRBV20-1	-	TGCAGTGTGTGGCAGGGTGATTTTCGGAACACTGAAGCTTTCTTT	CSVWQGDFRNTEAFF
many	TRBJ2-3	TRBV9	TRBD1	TGTGCCAGCAGTATGCTAATAACAGGGGAGACAGATACGCAGTATTTT	CASSMLITGETDTQYF
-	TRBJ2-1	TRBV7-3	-	TGTGCCAGCAGCTTCGCCGGGACCAATGAGCAGTTCTTC	CASSFAGTNEQFF
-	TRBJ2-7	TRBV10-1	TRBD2	TGCGCCAGCAGCGACCCTAGCGGGGTCTCCTACGAGCAGTACTTC	CASSDPSGVSYEQYF
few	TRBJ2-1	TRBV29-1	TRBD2	TGCAGCGTTACCGGGACTAGCGGGAGGGCGACCTACAATGAGCAGTTCTTC	CSVTGTSGRATYNEQFF
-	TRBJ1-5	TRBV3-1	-	TGTGCCAGCAGCCAAGATAATCAGGGCTATCAGCCCCAGCATTTT	CASSQDNQGYQPQHF
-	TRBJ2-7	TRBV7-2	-	TGTGCCAGCAGCTTAACGTTGGCGGGCGAGCAGTACTTC	CASSLTLAGEQYF
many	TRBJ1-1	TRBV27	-	TGTGCCAGCAGTTTATCCGATAACACTGAAGCTTTCTTT	CASSLSDNTEAFF
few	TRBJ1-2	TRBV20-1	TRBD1	TGCAGTGCTGACAGGGTTAATTTTGGCTACACCTTC	CSADRVNFGYTF
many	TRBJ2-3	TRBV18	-	TGTGCCAGCTCACCGGTCACCTCATTCACAGATACGCAGTATTTT	CASSPVTSFTDTQYF
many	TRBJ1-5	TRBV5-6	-	TGTGCCAGCAGCTTATCTATGGGGATTTCAGGATCCCGTCAGCCCCAGCATTTT	CASSLSMGISGSRQPQHF
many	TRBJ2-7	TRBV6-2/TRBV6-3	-	TGTGCCAGCAGTCCCTCGCCGAGCTCCTACGAGCAGTACTTC	CASSPSPSSYEQYF
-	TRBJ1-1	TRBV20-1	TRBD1	TGCAGTGCTCCCAGGGGGGTTCTGACTGAAGCTTTCTTT	CSAPRGVLTEAFF
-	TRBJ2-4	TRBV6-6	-	TGTGCCAGCAGTTACTCGAGCGCGGGGGCTACCAAAAACATTCAGTACTTC	CASSYSSAGATKNIQYF
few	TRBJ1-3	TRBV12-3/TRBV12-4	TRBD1	TGTGCCAGCAGTTTAGCGCCTGACAGGGGGTCCATATATTTT	CASSLAPDRGSIYF
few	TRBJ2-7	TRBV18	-	TGTGCCAGCTCTCACCAAAGGGGCAAGGAAACGGGCTCCTACGAGCAGTACTTC	CASSHQRGKETGSYEQYF
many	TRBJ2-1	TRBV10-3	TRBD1	TGTGCCATCAGTGAGCCCCTAGTCCGACAGGGGTCCTACAATGAGCAGTTCTTC	CAISEPLVRQGSYNEQFF
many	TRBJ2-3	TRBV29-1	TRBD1	TGCAGCGGTGACAGGGCAGATACGCAGTATTTT	CSGDRADTQYF
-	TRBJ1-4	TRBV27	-	TGTGCCAGTAGACTAAGGGGAACTAATGAAAAACTGTTTTTT	CASRLRGTNEKLFF